Listed below are T cell receptor beta chains from one sample, sequenced in a study of blood T cell repertoires in COVID-19. Sequenced by immunoSEQ multiplex PCR; TCRdb stores in-frame clones only, minus some. The data hold 200,000 to 250,000 clones, with 65% to 90% observed a single time. Sequenced sample: peripheral blood. The receptor set was obtained from a man aged 50 to 60 with COVID-19, enrolled during active disease. CDR3s include the opening cysteine and the closing phenylalanine or tryptophan. Each record gives: CDR3 DNA, CDR3 protein, J gene, clone size, V gene, CDR3 length, D gene. A D gene is named only where the DNA matches it firmly. Clone size, where shown, is once, few, many, or a class for clones that have expanded.

TGTGCCAGCAGACAGGAGGGTGGGGCCAACGTCCTGACTTTC | CASRQEGGANVLTF | TRBJ2-6 | . | TRBV6-5 | 14 | .
TGTGCCAGTAGGGATTCGGGGACAGGGGACATTGGCTACACCTTC | CASRDSGTGDIGYTF | TRBJ1-2 | . | TRBV19 | 15 | TRBD1
TGTGCCATCAGTCCCAACGATGAGCGGTTCTTC | CAISPNDERFF | TRBJ2-1 | once | TRBV10-3 | 11 | .
TGTGCCAGCAGCCAAGCACAGGGGATATTCGGCGAGCAGTACTTC | CASSQAQGIFGEQYF | TRBJ2-7 | . | TRBV3-1/TRBV3-2 | 15 | TRBD1
TGTGCCAGCAGTGTAACTAGCGGGAGGTACGAGCAGTACTTC | CASSVTSGRYEQYF | TRBJ2-7 | . | TRBV2 | 14 | TRBD2
TGTGCCAGCAGCTCACCACTAGACAGGACGAACACCGGGGAGCTGTTTTTT | CASSSPLDRTNTGELFF | TRBJ2-2 | . | TRBV7-8 | 17 | .
TGTGCCAGCAGTGCTGGCAGGAACACTGAAGCTTTCTTT | CASSAGRNTEAFF | TRBJ1-1 | . | TRBV6-4 | 13 | .
TGTGCCACCACGGGGAATAGTGAAGCTTTCTTT | CATTGNSEAFF | TRBJ1-1 | . | TRBV6-5 | 11 | .
TGTGCCACCAGTGACACCACAGGGGGTGACTACAATGAGCAGTTCTTC | CATSDTTGGDYNEQFF | TRBJ2-1 | few | TRBV24-1 | 16 | TRBD1
TGTGCCAGCAGTTACAAGAGGAGGGCGAGGCTCGTCGAGCAGTACTTC | CASSYKRRARLVEQYF | TRBJ2-7 | few | TRBV6-2/TRBV6-3 | 16 | .
TGTGCCAGCAGACCGCCGACAGGGGGCTTGTACACCGGGGAGCTGTTTTTT | CASRPPTGGLYTGELFF | TRBJ2-2 | . | TRBV5-5 | 17 | TRBD1
TGCGCCAGCAGCCTACTAGGACAGGGAGAAACTGAAGCTTTCTTT | CASSLLGQGETEAFF | TRBJ1-1 | . | TRBV5-1 | 15 | TRBD1
TGTGCCAGCAGTCCTTCCGCGGACAGGGGGGCTTTCTTT | CASSPSADRGAFF | TRBJ1-1 | . | TRBV27 | 13 | TRBD1
TGTGCCAGCAGTTTTCAGAATAATTCACCCCTCCACTTT | CASSFQNNSPLHF | TRBJ1-6 | . | TRBV27 | 13 | .
TGCGCCAGCAGCCAAGGACAGATTCGGGCCGGTACGCAGTATTTT | CASSQGQIRAGTQYF | TRBJ2-3 | . | TRBV4-3 | 15 | .
TGCGCCAGCAGCTTGGGTGGAGCCACGTACTACGAGCAGTACTTC | CASSLGGATYYEQYF | TRBJ2-7 | . | TRBV5-1 | 15 | .
TGTGCCAGCAGCTTAGCGACAGGGGTCTATGGGCAGTTCTTC | CASSLATGVYGQFF | TRBJ2-1 | . | TRBV7-2 | 14 | TRBD1
TGTGCCAGTAGTATAGAACAGGGGGGCTCCTACGAGCAGTACTTC | CASSIEQGGSYEQYF | TRBJ2-7 | . | TRBV19 | 15 | TRBD1
TGTGCCTGGAGTCCAGGACAGCTTGTGAAGGGTGAAAAACTGTTTTTT | CAWSPGQLVKGEKLFF | TRBJ1-4 | . | TRBV30 | 16 | .
TGCGCCAGCAGCTTGGACGGGAGCAATCAGCCCCAGCATTTT | CASSLDGSNQPQHF | TRBJ1-5 | . | TRBV5-1 | 14 | .
TGTGCCAGTACTCCCTATGGACTAGCAACGAACACCGGGGAGCTGTTTTTT | CASTPYGLATNTGELFF | TRBJ2-2 | . | TRBV19 | 17 | TRBD2
TGTGCCAGCAGTCCATTAGCGGGGGGCCCGGATACGCAGTATTTT | CASSPLAGGPDTQYF | TRBJ2-3 | . | TRBV27 | 15 | TRBD2
TGCGCCAGTAGACAGGGCCAACGGAATGAGCAGTTCTTC | CASRQGQRNEQFF | TRBJ2-1 | . | TRBV10-2 | 13 | TRBD1
TGTGCCATCAGTGACACGGGTTTTGGCTACACCTTC | CAISDTGFGYTF | TRBJ1-2 | . | TRBV10-3 | 12 | .